Sequencing of this TCR beta chain was carried out in a study of a mutant IDH1 vaccine in newly diagnosed glioma. Study summary: Therapy received beforehand was radiotherapy, temozolomide, or both, with most patients given both. V12 fell at week 35 and V13, the study end, at week 47.

Notes on this clone: Its antigen is not known.

Documented time point: week 35, safety follow-up. In the vaccine, a single dose held 300 ug of the mutant IDH1 20-mer peptide, along with topical imiquimod. At weeks 1, 3, 5, 7, 11, 15, 19 and 23, patients received a vaccination, eight in all. The donors' diagnosis was new WHO grade 3 or 4 astrocytoma that was IDH1-mutant and ATRX-lost. Repertoires were generated with immunoSEQ multiplex PCR, while TCRdb's copy carries only in-frame clones and drops some. The repertoire consists of 60,000 or so clones, with approximately 80% occurring once and the leading ten covering roughly 4%. Germline assignment: CDR1 ENHRY and CDR2 SYGVKD. V shed 0 bases and J 7 bases; nucleotides not matched to a gene: 9. This CDR3 region has 18 residues.

This material consisted of PBMCs, taken from a glioma patient whose treatment included an IDH1 peptide vaccine. This sequence joins TRBV10-3 and TRBJ2-5, with TRBD2 matching 15 bases. The TCR comes from a man younger than 45 with glioma. The CDR3 is CAISESGTSGGPAGTQYF. For the CDR3, the DNA is TGTGCCATCAGTGAGTCGGGGACTAGCGGGGGGCCAGCGGGGACCCAGTACTTC.